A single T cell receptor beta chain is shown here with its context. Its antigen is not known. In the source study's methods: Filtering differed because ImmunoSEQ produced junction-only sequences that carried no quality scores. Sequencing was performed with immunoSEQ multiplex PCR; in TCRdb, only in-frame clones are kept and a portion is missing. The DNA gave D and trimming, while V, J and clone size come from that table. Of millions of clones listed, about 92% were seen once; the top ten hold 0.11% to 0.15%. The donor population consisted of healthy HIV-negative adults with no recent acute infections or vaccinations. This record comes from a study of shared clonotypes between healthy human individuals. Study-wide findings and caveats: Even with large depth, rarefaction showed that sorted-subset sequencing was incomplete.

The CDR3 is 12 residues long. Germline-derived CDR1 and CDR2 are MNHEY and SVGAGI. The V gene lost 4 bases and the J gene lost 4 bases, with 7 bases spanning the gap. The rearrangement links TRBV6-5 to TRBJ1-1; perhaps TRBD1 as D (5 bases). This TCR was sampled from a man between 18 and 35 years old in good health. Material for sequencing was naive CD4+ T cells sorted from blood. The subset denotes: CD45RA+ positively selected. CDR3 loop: CASSSGPTEAFF. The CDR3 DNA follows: TGTGCCAGCAGTTCGGGGCCCACTGAAGCTTTCTTT.